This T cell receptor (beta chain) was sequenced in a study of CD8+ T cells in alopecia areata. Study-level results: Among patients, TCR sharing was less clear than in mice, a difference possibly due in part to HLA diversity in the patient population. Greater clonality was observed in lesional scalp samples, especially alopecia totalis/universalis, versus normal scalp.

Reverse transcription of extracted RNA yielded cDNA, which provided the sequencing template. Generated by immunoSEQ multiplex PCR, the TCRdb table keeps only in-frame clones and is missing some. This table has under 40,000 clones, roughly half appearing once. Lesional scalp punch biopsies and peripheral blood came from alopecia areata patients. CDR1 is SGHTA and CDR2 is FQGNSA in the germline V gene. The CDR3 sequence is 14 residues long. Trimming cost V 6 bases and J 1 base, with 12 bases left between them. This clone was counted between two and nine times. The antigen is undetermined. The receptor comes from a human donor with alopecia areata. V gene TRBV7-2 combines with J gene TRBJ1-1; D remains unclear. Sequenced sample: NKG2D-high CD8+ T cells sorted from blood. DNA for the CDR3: TGTGCCAGCAGTTCGCGGACGTCGAACACTGAAGCTTTCTTT. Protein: CASSSRTSNTEAFF.